The TCR beta chain described here comes from a study of blood T cells in healthy people across ages. Then a second PCR, running roughly 7 to 11 cycles, was carried out with a sample-barcoded 5' primer and a J-beta primer mix. Unique molecular identifiers of 12 random nucleotides labeled each cDNA. Each single sample gave us at least 2.5 million CDR3-containing paired-end reads. TCRdb reprocessed the 5' RACE reads via MiXCR and lists one record per CDR3 protein. This table holds 1,500,000 or so distinct CDR3 sequences, approximately 59% found once. Every donor gave 8.5 to 10 milliliters of peripheral blood. Total RNA was extracted at no less than 5 micrograms per sample. Per the germline V gene, CDR1 is LGHNA and CDR2 is YNFKEQ. This CDR3 is 14 amino acids long. V was clipped by 3 bases and J by 6 bases; unmatched bases: 4.

The TCR sequence derives from a man aged 18 to 30 in good health. The chain carries TRBV4-2 and TRBJ2-1; 8 nucleotides line up with TRBD1. The sequencing sample was made of blood. For the CDR3, the DNA is TGTGCCAGCAGCCAGACAGGGGTCGGCAATGAGCAGTTCTTC. Translated, it gives CASSQTGVGNEQFF.